This T cell receptor beta chain was sequenced for a study of early T cells in non-severe SARS-CoV-2 infection. Trimming removed 6 bases from V and 4 bases from J, with 10 bases in between. Germline CDR1 reads LGHNT; CDR2 reads FRNRAP. This CDR3 comprises 12 residues. TCRdb called the 5' RACE reads again in MiXCR, with one record for every CDR3 protein. This sample yields tens of thousands of distinct CDR3 sequences, of which over 3% are seen a single time; over 3% belongs to the top ten. Ten or more counts support this clonotype. The TCR originated in an adult who was a healthcare worker with PCR-confirmed SARS-CoV-2 infection or an uninfected control (not recorded which). The chain carries TRBV12-5 and TRBJ2-7; D is perhaps TRBD1 (6 bases). The sample consisted of whole blood. In DNA form, the CDR3 reads TGTGCTAGTGGCCCAGGGGTTTACGAGCAGTACTTC. Residues: CASGPGVYEQYF. The full variable domain, with the rest looked up from reference TRBV12-5 and TRBJ2-7, is DARVTQTPRHKVTEMGQEVTMRCQPILGHNTVFWYRQTMMQGLELLAYFRNRAPLDDSGMPKDRFSAEMPDATLATLKIQPSEPRDSAVYFCASGPGVYEQYFGPGTRLTVT.